This T cell receptor beta chain was obtained from a study of tumor and adjacent non-tumor tissue in lung cancer. RNA was extracted from bulk tissue without any cell sorting. Distant lung tissue was collected more than 3 cm away from the tumor edge. Per the germline V gene, CDR1 is SGHNT and CDR2 is YENEEA. The CDR3 length is 14 residues. Trimming cost V 6 bases and J 2 bases, with 13 bases left between them. TCRbeta libraries were built with three rounds of nested PCR, modified from ARM-PCR. One entry per CDR3 protein results from TCRdb running MiXCR on the multiplex PCR reads. The sample holds over 80,000 distinct CDR3 sequences, roughly 78% seen once.

Specimen: distant non-tumor lung tissue. The receptor was derived from a man aged 60 to 75 with small cell lung cancer. The chain has TRBV11-3 and TRBJ1-1; maybe TRBD1 (5 bases). Written as DNA, the CDR3 is TGTGCCAGCAGTTTGGGGGGTGACAACACTGAAGCTTTCTTT. Protein product: CASSLGGDNTEAFF.